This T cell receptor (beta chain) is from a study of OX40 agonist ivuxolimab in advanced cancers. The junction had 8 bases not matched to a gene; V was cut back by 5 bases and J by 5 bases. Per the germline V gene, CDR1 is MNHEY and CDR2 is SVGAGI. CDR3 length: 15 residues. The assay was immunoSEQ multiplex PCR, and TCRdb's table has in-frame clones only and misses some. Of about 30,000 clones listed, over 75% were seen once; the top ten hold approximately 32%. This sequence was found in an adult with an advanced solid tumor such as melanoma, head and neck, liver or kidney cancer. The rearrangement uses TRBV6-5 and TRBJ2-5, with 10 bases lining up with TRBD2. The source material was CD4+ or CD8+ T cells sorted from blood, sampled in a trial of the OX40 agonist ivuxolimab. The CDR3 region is CASSVSGGAGETQYF. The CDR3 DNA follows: TGTGCCAGCAGTGTGAGCGGGGGGGCGGGGGAGACCCAGTACTTC.